These 20 T cell receptor beta chains originate from one sample sequenced in a study of blood T cell repertoires in COVID-19. Clones were read by immunoSEQ multiplex PCR, and TCRdb kept only the in-frame ones, dropping some. The sample includes about 86,000 clones, 85% seen only once; the top ten take 3% to 4%. The sample was peripheral blood. Receptor source: a man aged 50 to 60 with acute or convalescent COVID-19.

V gene TRBV5-1 combines with J gene TRBJ1-4; 7 bases line up with TRBD1. V lost 0 bases to trimming and J lost 4 bases; unmatched junction nucleotides: 3. This CDR3 is 15 amino acids long. CDR1 is SGHRS, CDR2 YFSETQ, per germline. This CDR3 reads CASSLEAGGNEKLFF. For the CDR3, the DNA is TGCGCCAGCAGCTTGGAAGCAGGGGGTAATGAAAAACTGTTTTTT.

This clone was detected a few times. This chain connects TRBV29-1 to TRBJ2-2; tentative D call: TRBD2 (6 bases). The length of the CDR3 is 13 residues. Trimming pared 6 bases from V and 4 bases from J, leaving 12 bases between. Per germline, CDR1 SQVTM and CDR2 ANQGSEA. DNA of the CDR3: TGCAGCGTCGGCTGGACTATCACCGGGGAGCTGTTTTTT. It translates to CSVGWTITGELFF.

This chain uses TRBV7-9 with TRBJ1-2; 7 nucleotides align to TRBD1. The CDR3 runs 14 residues. V lost 2 bases to trimming and J lost 5 bases; unmatched junction nucleotides: 5. Germline CDR1 reads SEHNR; CDR2 reads FQNEAQ (reference sequence). The CDR3 DNA is TGTGCCAGCAGCTTAACTTCAGGGGGGTATGGCTACACCTTC. This encodes CASSLTSGGYGYTF.

This chain connects TRBV7-2 to TRBJ2-5; 7 bases agree with TRBD1. Germline trimming cut 1 base from V and 5 bases from J; bases unmatched to any gene: 4. Germline V gene sequence: CDR1 SGHTA, CDR2 FQGNSA. CDR3 size: 14 residues. CDR3: CASSLGQGYETQYF. The CDR3 region has the DNA TGTGCCAGCAGCTTAGGACAGGGTTATGAGACCCAGTACTTC.

The table lists this clone with a few counts. The chain recombines TRBV7-3 with TRBJ2-1, with TRBD2 matching over 12 bases. This CDR3 is built from 15 residues. Unmatched junction bases numbered 4, after V lost 5 bases and J lost 5 bases. Germline V gene sequence: CDR1 SGHTA, CDR2 FQGTGA. The CDR3: CASSLAGGPNNEQFF. CDR3 nucleotides: TGTGCCAGCAGCCTAGCGGGAGGGCCTAACAATGAGCAGTTCTTC.

This clone has only a few counts. CDR3 nucleotide sequence: TGTGCCAGCAGCCCAAATAATTCACCCCTCCACTTT. Amino acid sequence: CASSPNNSPLHF. V and J are TRBV12-3 or TRBV12-4 and TRBJ1-6; D unresolved. The V and J ends lost 6 bases and 5 bases respectively, with 5 bases between them. CDR3 length equals 12 residues.

The chain employs TRBV30 and TRBJ2-7, with 11 positions matching TRBD2. CDR1 is GTSNPN, CDR2 SVGIG, per germline (reference sequence). This CDR3 region has 13 residues. The J segment lost 12 bases and the V segment lost 8 bases, leaving 15 bases of the junction unmatched. Here the CDR3 DNA reads TGTGCCCTCCCTCTAGCGGGAGGCCCGGTGGTGTACTTC. This codes for CALPLAGGPVVYF.

The chain employs TRBV6-5 and TRBJ1-1, with 8 positions matching TRBD1. Trimming at V came to 4 bases and at J to 8 bases, leaving 9 bases not matched to a gene. Germline V CDR1 and CDR2: MNHEY, SVGAGI. CDR3 length equals 14 residues. The CDR3 coding sequence is TGTGCCAGCAGTTCCGGGACAGGCAAAACCGAAGCTTTCTTT. Protein product: CASSSGTGKTEAFF.

The chain is built from TRBV19 and TRBJ1-2; TRBD1 aligns across 7 bases. From germline, CDR1 is LNHDA and CDR2 SQIVND (reference sequence). J lost 5 bases, V lost 7 bases, and 10 bases had no gene match. CDR3 length: 14 amino acids. Written as DNA, the CDR3 is TGTGCCAGTAAGATAGGGGGCATAGAGTATGGCTACACCTTC. Protein product: CASKIGGIEYGYTF. Supplemented by reference TRBV19 and TRBJ1-2, the full variable domain reads DGGITQSPKYLFRKEGQNVTLSCEQNLNHDAMYWYRQDPGQGLRLIYYSQIVNDFQKGDIAEGYSVSREKKESFPLTVTSAQKNPTAFYLCASKIGGIEYGYTFGSGTRLTVV.

The chain recombines TRBV12-3 or TRBV12-4 with TRBJ1-1; D remains unclear. Trimming pared 3 bases from V and 8 bases from J, leaving 10 bases between. The length of the CDR3 is 12 residues. The CDR3 here is CASSLPYEEAFF. The DNA for the CDR3 is TGTGCCAGCAGTTTGCCCTATGAAGAAGCTTTCTTT.

The chain recombines TRBV12-3 or TRBV12-4 with TRBJ2-1; a possible D gene is TRBD1 (6 bases). V gave up 3 bases and J gave up 8 bases, with 11 bases separating them. This CDR3 has 13 residues. The CDR3 reads CASSFTGMDEQFF. In DNA, the CDR3 is TGTGCCAGCAGTTTTACAGGGATGGATGAGCAGTTCTTC.

The V call is TRBV6-5, the J call TRBJ2-1; D possibly corresponds to TRBD2 (6 bases). The CDR3 loop spans 13 amino acids. V was shortened by 6 bases and J by 6 bases, with 12 bases between the two germline ends. Germline-derived CDR1 and CDR2 are MNHEY and SVGAGI. The CDR3: CASSLTSLNEQFF. In nucleotides, the CDR3 is TGTGCCAGCAGCTTAACTAGCCTCAATGAGCAGTTCTTC.

The chain has TRBV14 and TRBJ1-6; perhaps TRBD1 as D (6 bases). Trimming shortened V by 1 base and J by 4 bases, and 11 bases separated the two germline ends. Germline CDR1 and CDR2: SGHDN and FVKESK. This CDR3 contains 16 residues. CDR3 region: CASSQVTGFYNSPLHF. CDR3 in DNA: TGTGCCAGCAGCCAAGTCACAGGGTTTTATAATTCACCCCTCCACTTT.

The chain has TRBV6-5 and TRBJ1-3; the D gene is possibly TRBD1 (6 bases). Germline CDR1 reads MNHEY; CDR2 reads SVGAGI. Trimming removed 7 bases at V and 8 bases at J, with 18 bases between. The CDR3 spans 14 residues. The CDR3 region is CASIAPTGSDTIYF. The CDR3 nucleotides are TGTGCCAGCATCGCCCCGACAGGCTCGGACACCATATATTTT.

The chain recombines TRBV2 with TRBJ1-5; 10 nucleotides align to TRBD1. The CDR3 spans 21 residues. V was pared by 0 bases and J by 4 bases, with 18 bases of the junction left unmatched. Germline V gives CDR1 SNHLY, CDR2 FYNNEI. The CDR3 sequence is CASSEALRFGTGEGRNQPQHF. In nucleotides, the CDR3 is TGTGCCAGCAGTGAAGCGCTGAGGTTCGGGACAGGGGAAGGAAGGAATCAGCCCCAGCATTTT.

The chain carries TRBV11-2 and TRBJ1-2; TRBD1 matches at 7 bases. The germline gives CDR1 SGHAT, CDR2 FQNNGV. This CDR3 is 14 amino acids long. The ends lost 5 bases at V and 5 bases at J; junction bases unmatched: 8. Written as DNA, the CDR3 is TGTGCCAGCAGCACCCGGACAGGAACTTATGGCTACACCTTC. This translates into CASSTRTGTYGYTF.

The chain couples TRBV7-9 to TRBJ1-4; D may be TRBD1 (5 bases). V gave up 0 bases and J gave up 10 bases, with 9 bases separating them. Germline lookup yields CDR1 SEHNR and CDR2 FQNEAQ (reference sequence). The CDR3 contains 13 residues. The CDR3 here is CASSLALGGKLFF. The CDR3 DNA sequence: TGTGCCAGCAGCTTAGCCTTGGGGGGAAAACTGTTTTTT.

The chain couples TRBV28 to TRBJ2-7; 12 nucleotides agree with TRBD2. Germline CDR1 MDHEN, CDR2 SYDVKM. The CDR3 sequence is 16 residues long. The J segment lost 4 bases and the V segment lost 2 bases, leaving 6 bases of the junction unmatched. The CDR3 DNA is TGTGCCAGCAGTTTACCCTCTAGCGGGAGGGAGTACGAGCAGTACTTC. Its translation is CASSLPSSGREYEQYF.

In this sample, this clone turned up once. The chain is built from TRBV10-3 and TRBJ1-2; D gene ambiguous. The CDR3 runs to 11 residues. V gave up 11 bases and J gave up 4 bases, with 11 bases separating them. The germline V gene encodes CDR1 ENHRY and CDR2 SYGVKD. CDR3 amino acids: CASGEGYGYTF. The CDR3 DNA sequence: TGTGCCTCGGGCGAGGGCTATGGCTACACCTTC.

This clone was detected only once. V gene TRBV6-6 combines with J gene TRBJ2-7; 10 bases line up with TRBD1. This CDR3 is 14 amino acids long. With V trimmed by 7 bases and J by 3 bases, 6 bases remained unmatched. CDR1 MNHNY and CDR2 SVGAGI come from the germline V gene (reference sequence). The CDR3 nucleotides read TGTGCCAGCAACCGACAGGGGGCTGTCTACGAGCAGTACTTC. Amino acid sequence: CASNRQGAVYEQYF.